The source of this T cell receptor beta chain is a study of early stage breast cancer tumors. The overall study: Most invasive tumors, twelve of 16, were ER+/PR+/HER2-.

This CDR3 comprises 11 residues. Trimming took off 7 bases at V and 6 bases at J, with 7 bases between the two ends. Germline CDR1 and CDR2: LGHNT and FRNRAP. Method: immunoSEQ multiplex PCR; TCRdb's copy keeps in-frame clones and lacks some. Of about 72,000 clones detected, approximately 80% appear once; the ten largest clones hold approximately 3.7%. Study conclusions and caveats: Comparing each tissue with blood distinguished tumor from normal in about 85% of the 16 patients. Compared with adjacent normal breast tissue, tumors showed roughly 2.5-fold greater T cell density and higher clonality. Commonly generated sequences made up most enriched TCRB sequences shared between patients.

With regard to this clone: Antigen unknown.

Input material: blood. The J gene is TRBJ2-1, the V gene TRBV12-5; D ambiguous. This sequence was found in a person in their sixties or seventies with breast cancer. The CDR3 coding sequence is TGTGCTAGTGCCCTAAGCAATGAGCAGTTCTTC. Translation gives CASALSNEQFF.